Each of the 6 T cell receptor beta chains below was sequenced from the same sample in a study of CD8 T cells in ankylosing spondylitis. From the 5' RACE reads, TCRdb called clonotypes with MiXCR, one entry per CDR3 protein. The data show a few hundred thousand distinct CDR3 sequences, 20% to 30% seen once. Sample: blood, either unsorted or a sorted T cell fraction (not recorded which). All receptors derive from a male donor with ankylosing spondylitis or in good health (not recorded which).

This clonotype was observed a few times. This chain joins TRBV6-1 and TRBJ1-1; 8 bases line up with TRBD1. There are 13 residues in the CDR3. The ends lost 6 bases at V and 6 bases at J; junction bases unmatched: 6. Germline CDR1 and CDR2: MNHNS and SASEGT. CDR3 DNA sequence: TGTGCCAGCAGCTGGGACAGGAGGTCTGAAGCTTTCTTT. Its protein product is CASSWDRRSEAFF.

J is TRBJ2-5 and V is TRBV3-1; weak D call: TRBD1 (5 bases). V lost 6 bases and J lost 3, with 11 bases in between. This CDR3 contains 13 residues. Germline CDR1 and CDR2: LGHDT and YNNKEL (reference sequence). DNA for the CDR3: TGTGCCAGCAGACTCCAGGGTAAAGAGACCCAGTACTTC. It specifies CASRLQGKETQYF.

This clonotype was observed at least ten times. This sequence joins TRBV29-1 and TRBJ2-1; 10 positions agree with TRBD2. This CDR3 contains 14 residues. Losses at the gene ends were 4 bases for V and 3 bases for J; bases not matched to a gene: 3. Germline values: CDR1 SQVTM, CDR2 ANQGSEA. For the CDR3, the DNA is TGCAGCGTTGCTAGCGGGGGTTTCTACAATGAGCAGTTCTTC. Amino acids: CSVASGGFYNEQFF.

This sequence joins TRBV28 and TRBJ1-5; 9 nucleotides agree with TRBD1. The germline V gene has CDR1 MDHEN and CDR2 SYDVKM. With 5 bases clipped from V and 6 bases from J, the junction kept 8 bases outside the gene matches. This CDR3 has 15 residues. CDR3 DNA sequence: TGTGCCAGCAGTGCCGGGACAGGGAGAAGTCAGCCCCAGCATTTT. Protein product: CASSAGTGRSQPQHF.

This clonotype was counted only a few times. The chain recombines TRBV11-2 with TRBJ2-5; D is uncertain. CDR1 and CDR2 (germline): SGHAT, FQNNGV. V lost 3 bases and J lost 5, with 10 bases in between. The CDR3 totals 13 residues. CDR3 amino acids: CASSLGNRETQYF. In DNA form, the CDR3 reads TGTGCCAGCAGCTTGGGTAATAGGGAGACCCAGTACTTC. The full variable domain, its missing parts supplied by reference TRBV11-2 and TRBJ2-5, is EAGVAQSPRYKIIEKRQSVAFWCNPISGHATLYWYQQILGQGPKLLIQFQNNGVVDDSQLPKDRFSAERLKGVDSTLKIQPAKLEDSAVYLCASSLGNRETQYFGPGTRLLVL.

This clonotype occurred a few times. The rearrangement joins TRBV6-1 to TRBJ1-5; no clear D. Germline lookup yields CDR1 MNHNS and CDR2 SASEGT. CDR3 length: 14 residues. The V end lost 5 bases, the J end lost 0 bases, and 8 bases lay between the germline ends. CDR3 region: CASSLTNSNQPQHF. CDR3 in DNA: TGTGCCAGCAGTCTGACTAATAGCAATCAGCCCCAGCATTTT.